Presented here are 3 T cell receptor beta chains from one specimen sequenced in a study of T cell responses to AZD1222 COVID-19 vaccine. Method: immunoSEQ multiplex PCR; TCRdb's copy keeps in-frame clones and lacks some. The table shows around 200,000 clones, with 88% occurring only once. The material was peripheral blood, obtained 28 days after the second AZD1222 dose. The receptors here all came from an adult who received the AZD1222 COVID-19 vaccine.

V is TRBV19 and J is TRBJ1-3; D ambiguous. CDR1 is LNHDA and CDR2 is SQIVND in the germline V gene (reference sequence). V was cut by 3 bases and J by 1 base, with 10 bases left in between. The CDR3 is 15 amino acids. The CDR3 nucleotides read TGTGCCAGTAGTATCGGACTGATATCTGGAAACACCATATATTTT. Amino acids: CASSIGLISGNTIYF.

The rearrangement uses TRBV25-1 and TRBJ1-1, with 11 bases that match TRBD1. The J segment lost 3 bases and the V segment lost 6 bases, leaving 9 bases of the junction unmatched. Germline CDR1 is MGHDK and CDR2 is SYGVNS. The CDR3 runs to 16 residues. In DNA form, the CDR3 reads TGTGCCAGCAGCCATTCGATGGGACAGGGGGACACTGAAGCTTTCTTT. Translated: CASSHSMGQGDTEAFF.

The V and J genes are TRBV27 and TRBJ2-7; 7 bases align to TRBD1. The CDR3 length is 14 residues. From germline, CDR1 is MNHEY and CDR2 SMNVEV (reference sequence). V shed 5 bases and J 2 bases; nucleotides not matched to a gene: 6. The CDR3 protein is CASSVQGPPYEQYF. For the CDR3, the DNA is TGTGCCAGCAGTGTACAGGGGCCGCCCTACGAGCAGTACTTC.